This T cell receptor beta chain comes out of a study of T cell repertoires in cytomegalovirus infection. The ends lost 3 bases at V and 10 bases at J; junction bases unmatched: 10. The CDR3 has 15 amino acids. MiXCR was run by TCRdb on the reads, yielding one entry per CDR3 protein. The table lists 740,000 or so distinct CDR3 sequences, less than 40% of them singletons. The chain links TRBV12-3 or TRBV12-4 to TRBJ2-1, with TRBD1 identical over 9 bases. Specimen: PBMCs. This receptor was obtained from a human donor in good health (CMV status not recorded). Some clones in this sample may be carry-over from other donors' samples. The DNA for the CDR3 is TGTGCCAGCAGTTTTGGACAGGGGAAGTACAGAGAGCAGTTCTTC. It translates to CASSFGQGKYREQFF.